This T cell receptor beta chain was recovered during a study of T cell repertoires in cytomegalovirus infection. This clonotype has just a few counts. What it recognizes is unknown. V was pared by 0 bases and J by 6 bases, with 7 bases of the junction left unmatched. Germline V gene lookup returns CDR1 DFQATT and CDR2 SNEGSKA (reference sequence). The CDR3 spans 15 residues. In TCRdb, the reads were re-called with MiXCR into one record per CDR3 protein. The table shows some 500,000 distinct CDR3 sequences, with just under 40% occurring only once. This chain connects TRBV20-1 to TRBJ2-2; 7 nucleotides agree with TRBD2. Material: cultured PBMCs, obtained from culture after CMV antigen stimulation. The receptor was derived from a human donor in good health (CMV status not recorded). Some clones in this sample may be carry-over from other donors' samples. CDR3 DNA: TGCAGTGCTAGAGATGGGGGAGGGAAGGCCGGGGAGCTGTTTTTT. It is translated as CSARDGGGKAGELFF.